This T cell receptor beta chain originates from a study of spatial heterogeneity in lung cancer. Study context: Each time, sequencing found more beta-chain sequences than alpha-chain sequences. Findings of the study overall: Within tumors, counts of expanded alpha and beta TCRs tracked tumor mutation counts.

Time point reported: sample taken at primary tumor resection. TCRdb passed the 5' RACE reads through MiXCR, listing each CDR3 protein once. The sample has about 11,000 distinct CDR3 sequences, just over 5% seen once. This clonotype was picked up many times. Its target is not known. The CDR3 is 16 residues long. The V gene's germline CDR1 is LGHNA and CDR2 YSLEER. J lost 6 bases, V lost 0 bases, and 10 bases had no gene match. V gene TRBV4-3 combines with J gene TRBJ1-1, with TRBD1 matching over 7 bases. Sequenced material: lung tumor tissue, taken at surgery. This receptor was obtained from a male donor with early-stage non-small cell lung cancer. The CDR3 DNA reads TGCGCCAGCAGCCAAGACAGGGTCGGGGGGACAGCTGAAGCTTTCTTT. Translated, it gives CASSQDRVGGTAEAFF.